The next 25 T cell receptor beta chains were all read from a single sample in a study of follicular helper T cells after annual influenza vaccination. Repertoires were generated with immunoSEQ multiplex PCR, while TCRdb's copy carries only in-frame clones and drops some. This table has some 9,600 clones, approximately 80% appearing once. Regarding time point: 2015-2016 season, 7 days after influenza vaccination. Material: CXCR5+ CD38- circulating T follicular helper cells from blood, obtained 7 days after influenza vaccination. Subset denoted: circulating Tfh, non-naive CD4+CXCR5+PD-1+ (ICOS+CD38+ or ICOS-CD38-). The receptors here all came from an adult who received the influenza vaccine.

There are a few counts of this clone. This CDR3 is CASSLRRGGGYEQYF. The DNA of the CDR3 is TGTGCCAGCAGCTTACGACGTGGGGGAGGATACGAGCAGTACTTC. The V and J genes are TRBV11-2 and TRBJ2-7; D might be TRBD2 (6 bases). The V end was cut by 2 bases, the J end by 4 bases, with 15 bases between. CDR1 and CDR2 (germline): SGHAT, FQNNGV. CDR3 length: 15 residues.

The V and J genes are TRBV7-9 and TRBJ2-7, with TRBD1 identical over 12 bases. The V and J ends lost 10 bases and 8 bases, in that order; junction bases with no gene match: 9. The CDR3 covers 13 residues. Germline V gene sequence: CDR1 SEHNR, CDR2 FQNEAQ (reference sequence). The CDR3 DNA reads as TGTGCCACTAGCCCTGGGACAGGGGGCCAGCAGTACTTC. This gives the protein CATSPGTGGQQYF.

This sequence joins TRBV5-1 and TRBJ1-2; unclear D gene. The CDR3 has 13 residues. The V gene's germline CDR1 is SGHRS and CDR2 YFSETQ. Trimming removed 3 bases from V and 2 bases from J, with 8 bases in between. This CDR3 is CASSSTVNYGYTF. In DNA, the CDR3 is TGCGCCAGCAGCTCCACAGTGAACTATGGCTACACCTTC.

This clone showed up just a few times. This sequence joins TRBV27 and TRBJ2-7, with TRBD1 as a possible D gene (7 bases). The CDR3 loop spans 12 amino acids. CDR1 and CDR2 (germline): MNHEY, SMNVEV (reference sequence). Trimming left V 7 bases short and J 5 bases short, with 12 bases between. CDR3 nucleotides: TGTGCCAGCAATCGCAGGGGGGACGAGCAGTACTTC. Translation: CASNRRGDEQYF.

The chain carries TRBV11-2 and TRBJ2-3; D remains ambiguous. The CDR3 consists of 12 residues. Germline V gene data show CDR1 as SGHAT and CDR2 as FQNNGV. V lost 2 bases and J 4 bases, leaving 4 bases between the germline ends. CDR3 bases: TGTGCCAGCAGCTTAACAGCAGATACGCAGTATTTT. It yields the protein CASSLTADTQYF.

The chain carries TRBV12-5 and TRBJ1-6; the D gene is possibly TRBD1 (6 bases). This CDR3 has 13 residues. V was pared by 3 bases and J by 11 bases, with 11 bases between. Germline CDR1 reads LGHNT; CDR2 reads FRNRAP. CDR3 DNA: TGTGCTAGTGGTTTAAAGGAGGGGGCACCCCTCCACTTT. Translation: CASGLKEGAPLHF.

The genes are TRBV14 and TRBJ1-2; no clear D gene. The V and J ends lost 1 base and 8 bases respectively, with 5 bases between them. The CDR3 has 11 amino acids. CDR1 SGHDN and CDR2 FVKESK come from the germline V gene. DNA of the CDR3: TGTGCCAGCAGCCAAGCCGGAGGCTACACCTTC. Its translation is CASSQAGGYTF.

The gene calls are TRBV6-1 and TRBJ1-1; no firm D call. V lost 2 bases, J lost 3 bases, and 7 bases lay in between. The CDR3 length is 13 residues. Per the germline V gene, CDR1 is MNHNS and CDR2 is SASEGT. CDR3 in amino acids: CASSETADTEAFF. The CDR3 region has the DNA TGTGCCAGCAGTGAAACGGCGGACACTGAAGCTTTCTTT.

This clone was counted between two and nine times. The V and J genes are TRBV13 and TRBJ2-1, with unresolved D. The germline gives CDR1 PRHDT, CDR2 FYEKMQ (reference sequence). Trimming took off 2 bases at V and 7 bases at J, with 9 bases between the two ends. This CDR3 spans 13 amino acids. The CDR3 DNA reads TGTGCCAGCAGCTTAAACAGCCGTAATGAGCAGTTCTTC. It is translated as CASSLNSRNEQFF.

The chain uses TRBV6-1 and TRBJ2-7; 7 nucleotides match TRBD1. The CDR3 spans 16 residues. V lost 0 bases, J lost 9 bases, and 14 bases stayed unmatched. Germline CDR1 MNHNS, CDR2 SASEGT. The CDR3, as DNA: TGTGCCAGCAGTGAAGCGTGGGACAGACCTCCTACGCGGCAGTACTTC. This translates into CASSEAWDRPPTRQYF.

The V gene is TRBV5-4, the J gene TRBJ2-2; tentative D call: TRBD1 (6 bases). The CDR3 totals 14 residues. Trimming took off 2 bases at V and 7 bases at J, with 12 bases between the two ends. The germline gives CDR1 SGHNT, CDR2 YYREEE (reference sequence). CDR3 coding DNA: TGTGCCAGCAGCTTCGACAGGCTCTACGGGGAGCTGTTTTTT. Translation: CASSFDRLYGELFF.

The gene calls are TRBV18 and TRBJ2-1; 14 bases map to TRBD2. Trimming cost V 1 base and J 7 bases; bases outside gene matches: 3. Germline CDR1 KGHSH, CDR2 LQKENI. There are 16 residues in the CDR3. The CDR3 loop is CASSPLGLAGANEQFF. Written as DNA, the CDR3 is TGTGCCAGCTCACCACTGGGACTAGCGGGGGCTAATGAGCAGTTCTTC.

This chain connects TRBV4-3 to TRBJ2-7; D might be TRBD1 (6 bases). The CDR3 extends over 13 amino acids. Trimming took 1 base from V and 6 from J, leaving 10 bases between them. In germline, CDR1 is LGHNA, CDR2 YSLEER. The CDR3 sequence: CASSQGWGLEQYF. As DNA, the CDR3 is TGCGCCAGCAGCCAAGGTTGGGGGCTCGAGCAGTACTTC.

The chain couples TRBV5-1 to TRBJ2-3; no definite D call. CDR1 and CDR2 (germline): SGHRS, YFSETQ. The CDR3 is made up of 13 amino acids. The V and J ends lost 2 bases and 0 bases respectively, with 4 bases between them. The CDR3 DNA follows: TGCGCCAGCAGCTTACAGAGCACAGATACGCAGTATTTT. Protein product: CASSLQSTDTQYF. Full variable domain (missing parts from reference TRBV5-1 and TRBJ2-3): KAGVTQTPRYLIKTRGQQVTLSCSPISGHRSVSWYQQTPGQGLQFLFEYFSETQRNKGNFPGRFSGRQFSNSRSEMNVSTLELGDSALYLCASSLQSTDTQYFGPGTRLTVL.

This chain uses TRBV5-1 with TRBJ1-3, with 7 bases lining up with TRBD1. The CDR3 is 16 amino acids. Germline V gene lookup returns CDR1 SGHRS and CDR2 YFSETQ. V gave up 4 bases and J gave up 1 base; unmatched junction bases: 8. CDR3 coding DNA: TGCGCCAGCAGCCTTCAGGGGGACGCTTCTGGAAACACCATATATTTT. This encodes CASSLQGDASGNTIYF.

This chain joins TRBV7-9 and TRBJ1-3; maybe TRBD1 (6 bases). The germline gives CDR1 SEHNR, CDR2 FQNEAQ (reference sequence). Between the trimmed V and J ends, which lost 6 bases and 0 bases, there was a span of 18 bases. This CDR3 comprises 17 residues. The CDR3 sequence is CASRHLGGGGSGNTIYF. For the CDR3, the DNA is TGTGCCAGCAGGCACCTTGGCGGGGGCGGCTCTGGAAACACCATATATTTT. Combining the CDR3 with reference TRBV7-9 and TRBJ1-3 gives the whole variable domain DTGVSQNPRHKITKRGQNVTFRCDPISEHNRLYWYRQTLGQGPEFLTYFQNEAQLEKSRLLSDRFSAERPKGSFSTLEIQRTEQGDSAMYLCASRHLGGGGSGNTIYFGEGSWLTVV.

In its sample, this clone was seen a few times. This chain links TRBV2 with TRBJ1-6; 9 nucleotides line up with TRBD1. The CDR3 is made up of 14 amino acids. Germline V gene lookup returns CDR1 SNHLY and CDR2 FYNNEI. V trimming: 8 bases; J trimming: 5 bases; junction bases outside the gene matches: 4. CDR3 in DNA: TGTGCCAGCGTACGGGACAGGGATAATTCACCCCTCCACTTT. This translates into CASVRDRDNSPLHF.

The chain is built from TRBV28 and TRBJ2-3; 12 positions match TRBD2. Looked up from germline, CDR1 is MDHEN and CDR2 is SYDVKM. This CDR3 spans 16 amino acids. CDR3 sequence: CAGQSGTSGSLDTQYF. As DNA, the CDR3 is TGTGCAGGCCAATCCGGGACTAGCGGGTCCCTGGATACGCAGTATTTT.

The V gene is TRBV15, the J gene TRBJ1-4; maybe TRBD1 (5 bases). The CDR3 spans 14 residues. The germline gives CDR1 LNHNV, CDR2 YYDKDF (reference sequence). Trimming pared 1 base from V and 4 bases from J, leaving 7 bases between. The CDR3 sequence: CATSRGQNNEKLFF. CDR3 nucleotide sequence: TGTGCCACCAGCAGAGGACAGAATAATGAAAAACTGTTTTTT. Combining the CDR3 with reference TRBV15 and TRBJ1-4 gives the whole variable domain DAMVIQNPRYQVTQFGKPVTLSCSQTLNHNVMYWYQQKSSQAPKLLFHYYDKDFNNEADTPDNFQSRRPNTSFCFLDIRSPGLGDTAMYLCATSRGQNNEKLFFGSGTQLSVL.

The chain joins TRBV4-3 to TRBJ1-1; D gene unclear. Per germline, CDR1 LGHNA and CDR2 YSLEER. V gave up 4 bases and J gave up 2 bases, with 8 bases separating them. The CDR3 covers 13 residues. This CDR3 is CASSREGNTEAFF. The CDR3 DNA sequence: TGCGCCAGCAGCCGCGAGGGCAACACTGAAGCTTTCTTT.

CDR3 sequence reads: CSVERAGSRNYGYTF. The DNA for the CDR3 is TGCAGCGTTGAACGAGCAGGGAGTCGAAACTATGGCTACACCTTC. The V and J genes are TRBV29-1 and TRBJ1-2; tentatively, D is TRBD1 (5 bases). Deletions cut 2 bases from V and 2 bases from J, with 15 bases between. The CDR3 length is 15 residues. Germline CDR1 SQVTM, CDR2 ANQGSEA.

This clone appeared a single time. The rearrangement links TRBV27 to TRBJ1-2; no clear D gene. This CDR3 contains 14 residues. CDR1 MNHEY and CDR2 SMNVEV come from the germline V gene (reference sequence). Trimming shortened V by 5 bases and J by 4 bases, and 14 bases separated the two germline ends. The CDR3 sequence is CASSRDLNVYGYTF. In DNA, the CDR3 is TGTGCCAGCAGTCGAGATCTTAACGTCTATGGCTACACCTTC.

The rearrangement joins TRBV7-9 to TRBJ1-1; D ambiguous. Germline loops: CDR1 SEHNR, CDR2 FQNEAQ (reference sequence). This CDR3 contains 14 residues. V shed 5 bases and J shed 4 bases, with 14 bases lying between them. As DNA, the CDR3 is TGTGCCAGCAGCCCCCCCGGTTTGGGCACTGAAGCTTTCTTT. It codes for CASSPPGLGTEAFF.

The chain has TRBV5-1 and TRBJ2-3; 7 nucleotides agree with TRBD1. Trimming at V came to 4 bases and at J to 4 bases, leaving 6 bases not matched to a gene. This CDR3 has 14 residues. Germline values: CDR1 SGHRS, CDR2 YFSETQ. DNA of the CDR3: TGCGCCAGCAGCCCCGTTACAGGGGCAGATACGCAGTATTTT. The encoded protein is CASSPVTGADTQYF.

The chain combines TRBV11-3 with TRBJ1-2; no reliable D call. The CDR3 runs 13 residues. V gave up 5 bases and J gave up 0 bases, with 7 bases separating them. CDR1 SGHNT and CDR2 YENEEA come from the germline V gene. CDR3 in amino acids: CASSPRANYGYTF. The CDR3 DNA reads TGTGCCAGCAGCCCGAGAGCTAACTATGGCTACACCTTC. The full variable domain, its missing parts supplied by reference TRBV11-3 and TRBJ1-2, is EAGVVQSPRYKIIEKKQPVAFWCNPISGHNTLYWYLQNLGQGPELLIRYENEEAVDDSQLPKDRFSAERLKGVDSTLKIQPAELGDSAVYLCASSPRANYGYTFGSGTRLTVV.